This entry lists 16 T cell receptor beta chains sequenced from one sample in a study of identical twins. MiXCR, applied by TCRdb to the 5' RACE reads, yields one record per CDR3 protein. Altogether roughly 1.6 million distinct CDR3 sequences are present, less than 35% being singletons, with the ten largest covering about 0.25%. Sequenced material: cord blood. The receptors here all came from a newborn girl in good health.

This clonotype was counted only a few times. The chain couples TRBV24-1 to TRBJ2-6; D not resolved. This CDR3 is built from 16 residues. Trimming removed 4 bases from V and 2 bases from J, with 11 bases in between. CDR1 and CDR2 (germline): KGHDR, SFDVKD. This CDR3 is CATSEPNRAGANVLTF. CDR3 DNA sequence: TGTGCCACCAGTGAACCAAACAGAGCTGGGGCCAACGTCCTGACTTTC.

The J gene is TRBJ1-2, the V gene TRBV5-1; D call uncertain. The V end lost 4 bases, the J end lost 4 bases, and 11 bases lay between the germline ends. The CDR3 sequence is 13 residues long. Germline-derived CDR1 and CDR2 are SGHRS and YFSETQ. CDR3 sequence: CASSPSLVYGYTF. In nucleotides, the CDR3 is TGCGCCAGCAGCCCTAGTCTAGTCTATGGCTACACCTTC.

This clonotype was seen a handful of times. The rearrangement uses TRBV4-1 and TRBJ2-1; D may correspond to TRBD1 or TRBD2 (5 bases each). Germline V lookup: CDR1 MGHRA, CDR2 YSYEKL. The CDR3 is 15 residues long. Trimming took off 4 bases at V and 6 bases at J, with 16 bases between the two ends. CDR3 region: CASSPMGDLGNEQFF. CDR3 in DNA: TGCGCCAGCAGCCCCATGGGGGACCTAGGCAATGAGCAGTTCTTC.

The chain employs TRBV6-1 and TRBJ1-1, with D tentatively TRBD1 (6 bases). This CDR3 is 13 amino acids long. CDR1 and CDR2 (germline): MNHNS, SASEGT. Trimming cost V 8 bases and J 5 bases, with 15 bases left between them. The CDR3 loop reads CASLLGRGTEAFF. The CDR3 DNA reads TGTGCCAGCCTGCTTGGGAGGGGGACTGAAGCTTTCTTT.

This clonotype was recorded many times. The rearrangement links TRBV29-1 to TRBJ2-7; D assignment may be TRBD1 or TRBD2 (5 bases each). Trimming took off 6 bases at V and 1 base at J, with 10 bases between the two ends. This CDR3 region has 12 residues. CDR1 and CDR2 from the germline V gene are SQVTM and ANQGSEA. CDR3: CSVMGVSYEQYF. Written as DNA, the CDR3 is TGCAGCGTCATGGGGGTTTCCTACGAGCAGTACTTC.

The rearrangement uses TRBV28 and TRBJ2-5; 8 bases match TRBD2. This CDR3 region has 17 residues. V trimming: 3 bases; J trimming: 2 bases; junction bases outside the gene matches: 11. In germline, CDR1 is MDHEN, CDR2 SYDVKM. The CDR3 spells CASSFGLAGVLQETQYF. CDR3 DNA: TGTGCCAGCAGTTTTGGGCTAGCGGGTGTGCTTCAAGAGACCCAGTACTTC.

In this sample, this clonotype turned up a few times. This chain links TRBV4-1 with TRBJ2-3, with 8 bases lining up with TRBD2. Germline V CDR1 and CDR2: MGHRA, YSYEKL. With 1 base clipped from V and 2 bases from J, the junction kept 8 bases outside the gene matches. This CDR3 spans 17 amino acids. The CDR3 loop is CASSQVLAGQITDTQYF. As DNA, the CDR3 is TGCGCCAGCAGCCAAGTTTTAGCGGGGCAAATCACAGATACGCAGTATTTT.

The chain recombines TRBV6-5 with TRBJ1-6, with 7 bases that match TRBD1. Per the germline V gene, CDR1 is MNHEY and CDR2 is SVGAGI. After removal of 4 bases from V and 9 bases from J, the junction contained 9 bases not matched to a gene. The length of the CDR3 is 15 residues. The CDR3 DNA follows: TGTGCCAGCAGTTCGACAGGGTACCAGACTTCACCCCTCCACTTT. The encoded protein is CASSSTGYQTSPLHF.

This clonotype was seen only a few times. The chain joins TRBV20-1 to TRBJ2-3; D is possibly TRBD1 or TRBD2 (5 bases each). With 2 bases removed from V and 13 bases from J, the gap between germline ends came to 13 bases. Germline V CDR1 and CDR2: DFQATT, SNEGSKA (reference sequence). This CDR3 region has 11 residues. CDR3 sequence: CSARSGLGEYF. The CDR3 DNA is TGCAGTGCTAGATCCGGACTGGGGGAGTATTTT.

This clonotype was seen more than once but under ten times. The genes are TRBV19 and TRBJ1-5; D gene ambiguous. Per the germline V gene, CDR1 is LNHDA and CDR2 is SQIVND (reference sequence). V lost 3 bases and J lost 4, with 10 bases in between. This CDR3 contains 14 residues. CDR3 sequence (DNA): TGTGCCAGTAGTATTGAGGCAGCTAATCAGCCCCAGCATTTT. Amino acid sequence: CASSIEAANQPQHF.

The J gene is TRBJ2-3, the V gene TRBV28; no definite D call. The CDR3 contains 13 residues. V lost 4 bases to trimming and J lost 4 bases, with 9 bases between them. Germline CDR1 is MDHEN and CDR2 is SYDVKM. The CDR3 here is CASSSPPPDTQYF. CDR3 DNA sequence: TGTGCCAGCAGTTCCCCACCCCCAGATACGCAGTATTTT.

The CDR3 here is CSVALRTQTQFF. CDR3 sequence (DNA): TGCAGCGTTGCCCTACGAACCCAGACCCAGTTCTTC. V usage is TRBV29-1 and J usage is TRBJ2-1; D uncertain. Between the trimmed V and J ends, which lost 4 bases and 13 bases, there was a span of 17 bases. This CDR3 has 12 residues. Germline lookup yields CDR1 SQVTM and CDR2 ANQGSEA.

This clonotype was counted only a few times. The rearrangement uses TRBV7-8 and TRBJ1-6; no clear D. V lost 8 bases, J lost 3 bases, and 23 bases lay in between. CDR1 and CDR2 (germline): SGHVS, FQNEAQ. The CDR3 sequence is 18 residues long. The CDR3: CASGPGSRSLYYNSPLHF. CDR3 DNA: TGTGCCAGCGGTCCGGGATCCCGAAGCCTTTACTATAATTCACCCCTCCACTTT.

This clonotype was seen repeatedly, ten times or more. V usage is TRBV4-2 and J usage is TRBJ2-3; no firm D call. V was trimmed by 2 bases and J by 1 base, leaving 10 bases between them. Germline V gene sequence: CDR1 LGHNA, CDR2 YNFKEQ. The CDR3 runs 15 residues. This chain's CDR3 is CASSQTWRGTDTQYF. Here the CDR3 DNA reads TGTGCCAGCAGCCAAACCTGGCGCGGCACAGATACGCAGTATTTT.

This clonotype was detected a few times. This chain links TRBV20-1 with TRBJ2-7; D call uncertain. Germline V CDR1 and CDR2: DFQATT, SNEGSKA (reference sequence). The CDR3 is made up of 13 amino acids. V was shortened by 2 bases and J by 0 bases, with 8 bases between the two germline ends. The CDR3 DNA reads TGCAGTGCTAGAAGGACGGACTCCTACGAGCAGTACTTC. Its translation is CSARRTDSYEQYF.

V is TRBV7-9 and J is TRBJ2-7; D possibly corresponds to TRBD2 (5 bases). Looked up from germline, CDR1 is SEHNR and CDR2 is FQNEAQ (reference sequence). The CDR3 consists of 15 residues. V dropped 4 bases and J dropped 7 bases, with 20 bases sitting between them. The CDR3 region has the DNA TGTGCCAGCAGCTCGGGGTTCCTCTCCTACAATGAGCAGTACTTC. This translates into CASSSGFLSYNEQYF.